The clone carrying this TCR beta chain appeared many times. TCRdb re-analysed the RT-PCR reads in MiXCR, keeping a single row per CDR3 protein. The sample shows hundreds of thousands of distinct CDR3 sequences, approximately 15% of them seen only once. The CDR3 spans 16 residues. The V gene end was trimmed by 4 bases and the J gene end by 4 bases; junction bases not matched to a gene: 12. The germline V gene has CDR1 SGHRS and CDR2 YFSETQ. This sequence was found in a female donor in good health, serving as a healthy control. The rearrangement links TRBV5-1 to TRBJ2-7, with TRBD1 matching over 9 bases. The sequenced material came from memory CD4+ T cells from blood. The chain's CDR3 is CASSPLGGDREYEQYF. The CDR3 nucleotides are TGCGCCAGCAGCCCCTTAGGAGGGGACAGGGAATACGAGCAGTACTTC. The full variable domain, in which reference TRBV5-1 and TRBJ2-7 provide the parts outside the CDR3, is KAGVTQTPRYLIKTRGQQVTLSCSPISGHRSVSWYQQTPGQGLQFLFEYFSETQRNKGNFPGRFSGRQFSNSRSEMNVSTLELGDSALYLCASSPLGGDREYEQYFGPGTRLTVT.